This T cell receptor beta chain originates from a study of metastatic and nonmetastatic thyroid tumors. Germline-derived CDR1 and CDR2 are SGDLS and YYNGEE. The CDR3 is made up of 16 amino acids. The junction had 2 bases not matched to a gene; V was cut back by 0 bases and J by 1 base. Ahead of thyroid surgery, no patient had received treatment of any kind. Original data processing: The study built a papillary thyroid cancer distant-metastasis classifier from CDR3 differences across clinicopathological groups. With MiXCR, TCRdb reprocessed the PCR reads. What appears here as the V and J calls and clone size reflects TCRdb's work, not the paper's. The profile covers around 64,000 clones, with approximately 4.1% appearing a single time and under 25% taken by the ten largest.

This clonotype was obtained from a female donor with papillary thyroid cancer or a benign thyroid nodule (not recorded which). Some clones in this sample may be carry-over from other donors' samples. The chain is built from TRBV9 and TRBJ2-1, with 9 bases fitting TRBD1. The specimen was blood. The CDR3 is CASSVEDRGSYNEQFF. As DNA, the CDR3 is TGTGCCAGCAGCGTAGAAGACAGGGGGTCCTACAATGAGCAGTTCTTC.